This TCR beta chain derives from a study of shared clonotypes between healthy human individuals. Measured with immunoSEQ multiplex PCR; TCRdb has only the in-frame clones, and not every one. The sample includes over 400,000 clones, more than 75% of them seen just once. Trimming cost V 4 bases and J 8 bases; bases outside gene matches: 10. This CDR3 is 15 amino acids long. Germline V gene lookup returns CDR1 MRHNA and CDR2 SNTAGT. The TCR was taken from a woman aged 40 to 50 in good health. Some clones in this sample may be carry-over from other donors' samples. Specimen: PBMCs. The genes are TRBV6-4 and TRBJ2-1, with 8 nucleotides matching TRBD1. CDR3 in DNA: TGTGCCAGCAGTGCCCGCTGGACAGGGTCGGATGAGCAGTTCTTC. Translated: CASSARWTGSDEQFF.